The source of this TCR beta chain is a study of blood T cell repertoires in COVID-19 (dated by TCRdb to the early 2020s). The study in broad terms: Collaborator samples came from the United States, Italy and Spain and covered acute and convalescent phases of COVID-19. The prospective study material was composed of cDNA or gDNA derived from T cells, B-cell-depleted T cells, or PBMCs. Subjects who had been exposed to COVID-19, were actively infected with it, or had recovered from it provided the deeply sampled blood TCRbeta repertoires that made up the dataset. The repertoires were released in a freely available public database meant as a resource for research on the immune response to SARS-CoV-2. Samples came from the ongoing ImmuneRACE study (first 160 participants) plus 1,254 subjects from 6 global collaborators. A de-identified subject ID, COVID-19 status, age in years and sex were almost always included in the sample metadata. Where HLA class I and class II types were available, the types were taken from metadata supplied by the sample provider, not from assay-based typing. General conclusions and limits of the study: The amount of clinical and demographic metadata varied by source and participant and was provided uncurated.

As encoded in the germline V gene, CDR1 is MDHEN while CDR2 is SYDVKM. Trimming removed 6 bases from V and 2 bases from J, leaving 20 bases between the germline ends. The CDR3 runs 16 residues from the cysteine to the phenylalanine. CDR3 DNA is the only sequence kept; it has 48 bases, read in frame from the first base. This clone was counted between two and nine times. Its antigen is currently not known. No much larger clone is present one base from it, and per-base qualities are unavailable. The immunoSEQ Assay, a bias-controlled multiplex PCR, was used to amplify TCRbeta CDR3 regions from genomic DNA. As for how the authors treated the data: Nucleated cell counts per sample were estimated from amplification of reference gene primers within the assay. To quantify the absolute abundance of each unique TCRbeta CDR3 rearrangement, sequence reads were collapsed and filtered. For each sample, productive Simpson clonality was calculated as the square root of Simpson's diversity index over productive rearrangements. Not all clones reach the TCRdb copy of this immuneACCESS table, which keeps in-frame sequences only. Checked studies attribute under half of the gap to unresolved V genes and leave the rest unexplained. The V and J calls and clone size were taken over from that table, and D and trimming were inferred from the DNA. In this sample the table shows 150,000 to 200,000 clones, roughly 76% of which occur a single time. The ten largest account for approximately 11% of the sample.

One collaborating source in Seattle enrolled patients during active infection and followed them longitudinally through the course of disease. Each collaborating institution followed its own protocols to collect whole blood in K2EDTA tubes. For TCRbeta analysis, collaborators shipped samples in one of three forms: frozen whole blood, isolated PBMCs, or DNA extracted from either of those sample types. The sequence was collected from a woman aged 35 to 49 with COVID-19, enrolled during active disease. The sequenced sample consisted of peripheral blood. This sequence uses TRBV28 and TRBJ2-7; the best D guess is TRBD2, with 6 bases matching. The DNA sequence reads TGTGCCAGCAGCACCCTGGGGGTTAGCGGACCCTACGAGCAGTACTTC. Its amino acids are CASSTLGVSGPYEQYF.